This TCR beta chain came from a study of blood T cells in healthy people across ages. From germline, CDR1 is MNHEY and CDR2 SVGEGT. V lost 7 bases and J 5 bases, leaving 9 bases between the germline ends. The CDR3 is 12 amino acids. The table lists this clonotype with many counts. PCR was performed a second time for about 6 to 12 cycles using a sample-barcoded 5' primer and a J-beta primer mix. From the 5' RACE reads, TCRdb called clonotypes with MiXCR, one entry per CDR3 protein. The repertoire consists of more than 800,000 distinct CDR3 sequences, with around 28% occurring once and the leading ten covering 17%.

Sequenced input: blood. The chain joins TRBV6-2 or TRBV6-3 to TRBJ2-1; no clear D gene. This receptor was obtained from a woman aged 80 or older in good health. CDR3 in amino acids: CASTRRNNEQFF. The CDR3 nucleotides are TGTGCCAGCACCCGGAGAAACAATGAGCAGTTCTTC.